These 7 T cell receptor beta chains came from one sample sequenced in a study of CD8 T cells in Susac syndrome. The RNA, roughly 0.5 to 1 ug, was put through reverse transcription using random hexamers. Using its own MiXCR run on the immunoSEQ multiplex PCR reads, TCRdb lists one record per CDR3 protein. The sample yields about 250,000 distinct CDR3 sequences, around 95% seen once. The sample consisted of CD4+ T cells from PBMCs. These receptor sequences come from a human donor with multiple sclerosis.

The chain combines TRBV3-1 with TRBJ1-5; D call uncertain. Germline-derived CDR1 and CDR2 are LGHDT and YNNKEL (reference sequence). The CDR3 is made up of 16 amino acids. The ends were cut back, 4 bases at V and 0 bases at J, with 13 bases in the middle. As DNA, the CDR3 is TGTGCCAGCAGCCCTGAGACCCCCACTAGCAATCAGCCCCAGCATTTT. It codes for CASSPETPTSNQPQHF.

The chain recombines TRBV9 with TRBJ2-3, with D tentatively TRBD2 (6 bases). CDR1 and CDR2 (germline): SGDLS, YYNGEE. V lost 0 bases, J lost 2 bases, and 13 bases lay in between. The CDR3 spans 16 residues. The CDR3 nucleotides are TGTGCCAGCAGCGTAGGAAATAGCGGCCCCACAGATACGCAGTATTTT. As protein: CASSVGNSGPTDTQYF.

The J gene is TRBJ2-7, the V gene TRBV27; 8 bases align to TRBD1. This CDR3 has 15 amino acids. The junction had 10 bases not matched to a gene; V was cut back by 6 bases and J by 3 bases. Per the germline V gene, CDR1 is MNHEY and CDR2 is SMNVEV (reference sequence). The CDR3 protein is CASRRTGTGYYEQYF. The CDR3 nucleotides read TGTGCCAGCAGGCGGACCGGGACAGGCTACTACGAGCAGTACTTC.

The rearrangement uses TRBV7-3 and TRBJ2-1, with D possibly matching TRBD1 (6 bases). The CDR3 contains 15 residues. Germline assignment: CDR1 SGHTA and CDR2 FQGTGA. Trimming cost V 5 bases and J 0 bases, with 11 bases left between them. The CDR3 bases are TGTGCCAGCAGCATAGACAGGATCTCCTACAATGAGCAGTTCTTC. This encodes CASSIDRISYNEQFF.

The rearrangement links TRBV19 to TRBJ1-6, with 8 positions matching TRBD1. The germline CDR1 and CDR2 sequences are LNHDA and SQIVND (reference sequence). J gave up 8 bases and V 2 bases, and 2 bases lay outside the gene matches. There are 14 residues in the CDR3. The CDR3 DNA follows: TGTGCCAGTAGTATAACAGGGGGGGATTCACCCCTCCACTTT. Residues: CASSITGGDSPLHF.

A single count supports this clonotype. The chain recombines TRBV4-1 with TRBJ1-3; possible D gene TRBD1, 5 bases. CDR3 length equals 18 residues. Trimming removed 4 bases from V and 2 bases from J, with 21 bases in between. Germline V lookup: CDR1 MGHRA, CDR2 YSYEKL. CDR3 sequence: CASSPGAVRGAAGNTIYF. The CDR3 nucleotides read TGCGCCAGCAGCCCTGGGGCCGTGCGGGGAGCAGCTGGAAACACCATATATTTT.

CDR3 DNA sequence: TGCGCCAGCAGCATTGGAGGGTGGGGCCTCTACGAGCAGTACTTC. It yields the protein CASSIGGWGLYEQYF. This rearrangement joins TRBV5-1 to TRBJ2-7; possibly TRBD2 for D (6 bases). This CDR3 spans 15 amino acids. The germline V gene encodes CDR1 SGHRS and CDR2 YFSETQ. Trimming stripped 4 bases from V and 3 bases from J, with 17 bases between. Drawing the rest from reference TRBV5-1 and TRBJ2-7, the complete variable domain is KAGVTQTPRYLIKTRGQQVTLSCSPISGHRSVSWYQQTPGQGLQFLFEYFSETQRNKGNFPGRFSGRQFSNSRSEMNVSTLELGDSALYLCASSIGGWGLYEQYFGPGTRLTVT.